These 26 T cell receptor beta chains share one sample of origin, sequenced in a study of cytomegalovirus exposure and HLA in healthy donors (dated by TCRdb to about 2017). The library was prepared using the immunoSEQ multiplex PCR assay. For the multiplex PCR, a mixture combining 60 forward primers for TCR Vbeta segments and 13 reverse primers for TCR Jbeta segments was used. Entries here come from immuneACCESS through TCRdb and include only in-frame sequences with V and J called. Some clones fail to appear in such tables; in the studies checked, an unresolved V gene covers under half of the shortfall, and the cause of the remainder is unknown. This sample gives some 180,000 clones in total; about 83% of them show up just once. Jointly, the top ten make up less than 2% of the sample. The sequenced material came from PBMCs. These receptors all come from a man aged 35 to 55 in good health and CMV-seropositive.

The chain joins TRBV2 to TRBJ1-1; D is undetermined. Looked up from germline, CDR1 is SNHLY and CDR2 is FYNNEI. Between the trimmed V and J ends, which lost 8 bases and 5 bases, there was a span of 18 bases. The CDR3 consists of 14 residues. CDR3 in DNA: TGTGCCAGCTCGAAGGAAGTCGCGGGGACTGAAGCTTTCTTT. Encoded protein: CASSKEVAGTEAFF.

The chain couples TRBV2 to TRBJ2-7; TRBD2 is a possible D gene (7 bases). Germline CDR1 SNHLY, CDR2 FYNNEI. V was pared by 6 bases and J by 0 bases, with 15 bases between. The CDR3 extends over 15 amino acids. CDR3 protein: CASRGGHSPSYEQYF. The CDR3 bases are TGTGCCAGCAGGGGGGGGCACAGCCCCTCCTACGAGCAGTACTTC.

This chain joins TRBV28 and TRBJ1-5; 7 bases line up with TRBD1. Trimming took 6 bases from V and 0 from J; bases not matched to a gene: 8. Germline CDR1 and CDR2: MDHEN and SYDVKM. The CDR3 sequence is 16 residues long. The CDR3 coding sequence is TGTGCCAGCAGCCCTCTAGGACAGGTTAGCAATCAGCCCCAGCATTTT. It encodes CASSPLGQVSNQPQHF.

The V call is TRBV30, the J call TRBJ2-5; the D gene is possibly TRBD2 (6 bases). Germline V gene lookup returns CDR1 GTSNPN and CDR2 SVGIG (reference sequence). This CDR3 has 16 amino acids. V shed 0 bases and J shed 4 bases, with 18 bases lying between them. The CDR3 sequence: CAWSVIRDSGGETQYF. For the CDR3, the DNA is TGTGCCTGGAGTGTAATCCGGGATAGCGGTGGAGAGACCCAGTACTTC. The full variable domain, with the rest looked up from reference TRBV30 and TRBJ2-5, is SQTIHQWPATLVQPVGSPLSLECTVEGTSNPNLYWYRQAAGRGLQLLFYSVGIGQISSEVPQNLSASRPQDRQFILSSKKLLLSDSGFYLCAWSVIRDSGGETQYFGPGTRLLVL.

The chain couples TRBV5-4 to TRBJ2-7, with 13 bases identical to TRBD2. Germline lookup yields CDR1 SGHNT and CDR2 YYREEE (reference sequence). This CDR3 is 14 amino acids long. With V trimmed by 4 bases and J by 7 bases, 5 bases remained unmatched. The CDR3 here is CASSVRTSGSEQYF. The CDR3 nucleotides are TGTGCCAGCAGCGTGAGGACTAGCGGGAGTGAGCAGTACTTC.

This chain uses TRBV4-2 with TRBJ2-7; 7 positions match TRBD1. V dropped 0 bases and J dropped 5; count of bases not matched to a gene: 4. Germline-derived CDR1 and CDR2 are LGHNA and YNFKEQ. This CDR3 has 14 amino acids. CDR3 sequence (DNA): TGTGCCAGCAGCCAAGAACAGGGGAGTCACGAGCAGTACTTC. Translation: CASSQEQGSHEQYF.

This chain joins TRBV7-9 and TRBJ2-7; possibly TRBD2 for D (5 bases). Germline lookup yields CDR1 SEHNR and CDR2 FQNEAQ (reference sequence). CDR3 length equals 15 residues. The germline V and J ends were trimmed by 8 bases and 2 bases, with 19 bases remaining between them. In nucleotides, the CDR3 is TGTGCCAGCGCCCCCATGGAGGTGTGGGCCTACGAGCAGTACTTC. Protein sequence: CASAPMEVWAYEQYF.

CDR3 protein: CASSPPGSYEQYF. CDR3 coding DNA: TGTGCCAGCAGTCCCCCGGGTTCCTACGAGCAGTACTTC. The chain carries TRBV27 and TRBJ2-7, with no clear D. The CDR3 runs 13 residues. From germline, CDR1 is MNHEY and CDR2 SMNVEV (reference sequence). V dropped 5 bases and J dropped 1 base, with 9 bases sitting between them.

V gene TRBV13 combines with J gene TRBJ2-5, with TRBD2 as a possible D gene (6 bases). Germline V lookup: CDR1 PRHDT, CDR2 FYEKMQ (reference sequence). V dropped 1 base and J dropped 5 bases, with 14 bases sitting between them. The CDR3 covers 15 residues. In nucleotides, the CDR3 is TGTGCCAGCAGCTTAGTAGGAGGGATTGGGGAGACCCAGTACTTC. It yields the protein CASSLVGGIGETQYF.

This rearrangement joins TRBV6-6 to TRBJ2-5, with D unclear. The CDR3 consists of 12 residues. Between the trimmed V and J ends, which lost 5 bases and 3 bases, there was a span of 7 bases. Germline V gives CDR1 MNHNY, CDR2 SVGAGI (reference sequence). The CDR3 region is CASSDTEETQYF. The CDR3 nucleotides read TGTGCCAGCAGTGACACCGAAGAGACCCAGTACTTC.

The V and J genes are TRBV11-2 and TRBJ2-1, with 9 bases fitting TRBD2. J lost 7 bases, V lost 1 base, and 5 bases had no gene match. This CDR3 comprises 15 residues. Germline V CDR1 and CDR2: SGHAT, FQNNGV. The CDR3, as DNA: TGTGCCAGCAGCTTAGGGCTAGCGGGAAGGAATGAGCAGTTCTTC. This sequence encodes CASSLGLAGRNEQFF.

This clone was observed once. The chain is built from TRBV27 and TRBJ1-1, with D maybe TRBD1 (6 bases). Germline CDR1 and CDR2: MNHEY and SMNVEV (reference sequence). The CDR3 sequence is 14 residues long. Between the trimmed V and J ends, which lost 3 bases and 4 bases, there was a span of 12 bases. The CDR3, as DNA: TGTGCCAGCAGTTTGCGGGGGCGAGTCACTGAAGCTTTCTTT. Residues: CASSLRGRVTEAFF.

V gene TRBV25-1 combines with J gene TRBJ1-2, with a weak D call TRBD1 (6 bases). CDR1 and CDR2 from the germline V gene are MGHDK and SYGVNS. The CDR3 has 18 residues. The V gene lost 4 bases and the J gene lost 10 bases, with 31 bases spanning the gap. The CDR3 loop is CASSASKHLGQKPRPYTF. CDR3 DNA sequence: TGTGCCAGCAGTGCCTCCAAGCACCTGGGACAAAAACCTCGCCCCTACACCTTC.

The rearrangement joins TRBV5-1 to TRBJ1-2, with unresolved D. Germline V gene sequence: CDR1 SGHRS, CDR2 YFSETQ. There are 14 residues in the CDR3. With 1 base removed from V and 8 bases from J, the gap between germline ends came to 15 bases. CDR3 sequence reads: CASSLTVPREGYTF. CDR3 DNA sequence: TGCGCCAGCAGCTTGACGGTACCACGGGAAGGCTACACCTTC.

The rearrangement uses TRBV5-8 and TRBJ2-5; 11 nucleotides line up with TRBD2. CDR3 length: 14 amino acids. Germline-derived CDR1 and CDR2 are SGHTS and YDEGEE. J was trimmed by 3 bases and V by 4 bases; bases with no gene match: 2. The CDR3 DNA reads TGTGCCAGCAGCCGGGGACTAGCGGAAGAGACCCAGTACTTC. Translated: CASSRGLAEETQYF. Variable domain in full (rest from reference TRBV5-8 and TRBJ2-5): EAGVTQSPTHLIKTRGQQATLRCSPISGHTSVYWYQQALGLGLQFLLWYDEGEERNRGNFPPRFSGRQFPNYSSELNVNALELEDSALYLCASSRGLAEETQYFGPGTRLLVL.

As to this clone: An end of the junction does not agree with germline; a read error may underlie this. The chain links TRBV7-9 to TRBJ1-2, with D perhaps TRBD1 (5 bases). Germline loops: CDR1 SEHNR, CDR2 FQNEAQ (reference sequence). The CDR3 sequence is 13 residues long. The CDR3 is CSSSQGQNYGYTF. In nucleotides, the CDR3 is TGTTCCAGCAGCCAGGGCCAAAACTATGGCTACACCTTC. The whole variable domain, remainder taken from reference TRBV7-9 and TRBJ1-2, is DTGVSQNPRHKITKRGQNVTFRCDPISEHNRLYWYRQTLGQGPEFLTYFQNEAQLEKSRLLSDRFSAERPKGSFSTLEIQRTEQGDSAMYLCSSSQGQNYGYTFGSGTRLTVV.

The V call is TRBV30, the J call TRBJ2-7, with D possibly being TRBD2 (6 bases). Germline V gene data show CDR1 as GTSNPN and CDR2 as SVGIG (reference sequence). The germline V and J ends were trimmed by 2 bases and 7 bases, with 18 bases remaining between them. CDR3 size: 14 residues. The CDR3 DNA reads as TGTGCCTGGAGTCGCGGGCGGGAAGGATTAGAGCAGTACTTC. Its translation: CAWSRGREGLEQYF.

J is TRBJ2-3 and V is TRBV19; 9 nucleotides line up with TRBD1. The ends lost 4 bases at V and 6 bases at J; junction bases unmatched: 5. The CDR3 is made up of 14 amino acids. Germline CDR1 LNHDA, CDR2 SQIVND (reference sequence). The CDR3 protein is CASSTGQGTDTQYF. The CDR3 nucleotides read TGTGCCAGTAGTACGGGACAGGGTACGGATACGCAGTATTTT.

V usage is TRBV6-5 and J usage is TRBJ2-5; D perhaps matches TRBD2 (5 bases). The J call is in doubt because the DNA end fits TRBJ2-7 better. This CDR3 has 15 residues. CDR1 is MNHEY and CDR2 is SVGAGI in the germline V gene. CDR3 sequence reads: CASSSFRGMGYEQYF. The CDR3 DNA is TGTGCCAGCAGTTCTTTCCGGGGAATGGGGTACGAGCAGTACTTC.

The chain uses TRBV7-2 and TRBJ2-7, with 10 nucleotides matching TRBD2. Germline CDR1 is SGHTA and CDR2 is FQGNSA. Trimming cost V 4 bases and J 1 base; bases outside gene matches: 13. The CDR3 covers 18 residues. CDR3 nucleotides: TGTGCCAGCAGCTCGTGGACTAGCGGAGCCCAGAAATCCTACGAGCAGTACTTC. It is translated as CASSSWTSGAQKSYEQYF.

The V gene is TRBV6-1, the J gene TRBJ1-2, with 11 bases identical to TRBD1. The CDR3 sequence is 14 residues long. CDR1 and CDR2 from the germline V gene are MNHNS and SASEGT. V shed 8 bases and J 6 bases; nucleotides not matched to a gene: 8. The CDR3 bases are TGTGCCAGCTTGCGGCCGGGACAGGGGGATGGCTACACCTTC. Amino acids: CASLRPGQGDGYTF.

CDR3 coding DNA: TGTGCCAGCAGCCTGGGACAGCCCCAAGAGACCCAGTACTTC. Amino acids: CASSLGQPQETQYF. The V call is TRBV5-4, the J call TRBJ2-5, with 7 bases aligning to TRBD1. V lost 4 bases to trimming and J lost 1 base; unmatched junction nucleotides: 4. The germline CDR1 and CDR2 sequences are SGHNT and YYREEE (reference sequence). The CDR3 is made up of 14 amino acids.

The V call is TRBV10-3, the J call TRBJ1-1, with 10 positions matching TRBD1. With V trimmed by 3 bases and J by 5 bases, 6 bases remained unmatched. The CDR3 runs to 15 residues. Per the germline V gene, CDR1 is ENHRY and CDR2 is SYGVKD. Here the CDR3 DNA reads TGTGCCATCAGTGACCTGACAGGGGGCAATACTGAAGCTTTCTTT. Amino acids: CAISDLTGGNTEAFF.

CDR3 sequence: CASTASGRIAPNEQFF. The CDR3 bases are TGCGCCAGCACGGCTAGCGGTCGAATCGCCCCCAATGAGCAGTTCTTC. V and J are TRBV5-1 and TRBJ2-1; 7 nucleotides line up with TRBD2. The CDR3 is 16 residues long. The V and J ends lost 6 bases and 6 bases, in that order; junction bases with no gene match: 15. Looked up from germline, CDR1 is SGHRS and CDR2 is YFSETQ. Looking up the rest from reference TRBV5-1 and TRBJ2-1 gives the full variable domain: KAGVTQTPRYLIKTRGQQVTLSCSPISGHRSVSWYQQTPGQGLQFLFEYFSETQRNKGNFPGRFSGRQFSNSRSEMNVSTLELGDSALYLCASTASGRIAPNEQFFGPGTRLTVL.

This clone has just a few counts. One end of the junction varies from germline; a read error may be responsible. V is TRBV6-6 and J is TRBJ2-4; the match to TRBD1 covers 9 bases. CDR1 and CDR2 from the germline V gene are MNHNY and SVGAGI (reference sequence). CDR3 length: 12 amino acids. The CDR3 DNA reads TGTGCCAGCAGGTCGACAGGGGGACTTAGTCACTTC. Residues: CASRSTGGLSHF.

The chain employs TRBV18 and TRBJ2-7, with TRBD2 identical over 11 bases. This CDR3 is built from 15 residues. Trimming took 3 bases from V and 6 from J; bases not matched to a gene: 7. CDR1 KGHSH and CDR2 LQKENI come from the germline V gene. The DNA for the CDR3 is TGTGCCAGCTCACCTCTGCTAGCGGGAGGTGTCGAGCAGTACTTC. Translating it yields CASSPLLAGGVEQYF.